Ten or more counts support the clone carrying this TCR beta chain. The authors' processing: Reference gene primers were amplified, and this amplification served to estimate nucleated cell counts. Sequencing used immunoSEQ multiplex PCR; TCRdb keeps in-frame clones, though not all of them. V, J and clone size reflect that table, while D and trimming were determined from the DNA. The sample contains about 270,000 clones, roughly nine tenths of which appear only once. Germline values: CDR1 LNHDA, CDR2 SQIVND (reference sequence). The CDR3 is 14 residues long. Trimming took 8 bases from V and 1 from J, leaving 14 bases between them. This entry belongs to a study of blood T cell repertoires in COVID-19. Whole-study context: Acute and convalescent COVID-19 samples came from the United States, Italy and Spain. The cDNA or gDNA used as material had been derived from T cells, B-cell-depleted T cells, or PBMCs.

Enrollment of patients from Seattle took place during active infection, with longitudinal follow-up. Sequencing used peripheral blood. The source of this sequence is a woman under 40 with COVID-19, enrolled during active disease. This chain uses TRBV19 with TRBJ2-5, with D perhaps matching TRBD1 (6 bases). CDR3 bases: TGTGCCAGTGGGGGCTCAATTACCCAAGAGACCCAGTACTTC. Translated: CASGGSITQETQYF.